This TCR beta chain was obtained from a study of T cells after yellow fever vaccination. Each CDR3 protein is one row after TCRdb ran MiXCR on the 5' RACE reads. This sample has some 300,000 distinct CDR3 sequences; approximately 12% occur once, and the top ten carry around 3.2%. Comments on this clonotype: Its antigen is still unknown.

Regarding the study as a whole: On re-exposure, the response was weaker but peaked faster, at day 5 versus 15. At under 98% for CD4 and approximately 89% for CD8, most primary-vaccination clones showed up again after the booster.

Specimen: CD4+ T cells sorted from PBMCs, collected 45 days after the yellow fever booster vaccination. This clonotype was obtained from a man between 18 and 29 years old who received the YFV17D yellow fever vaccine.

CDR3 residues: CASSYGSSYSGNTIYF. The CDR3 nucleotides read TGTGCCAGCAGTTACGGGTCCTCATACTCTGGAAACACCATATATTTT. The V call is TRBV6-6, the J call TRBJ1-3, with D hard to call. This CDR3 comprises 16 residues. V gave up 2 bases and J gave up 0 bases, with 11 bases separating them. The germline V gene has CDR1 MNHNY and CDR2 SVGAGI (reference sequence).